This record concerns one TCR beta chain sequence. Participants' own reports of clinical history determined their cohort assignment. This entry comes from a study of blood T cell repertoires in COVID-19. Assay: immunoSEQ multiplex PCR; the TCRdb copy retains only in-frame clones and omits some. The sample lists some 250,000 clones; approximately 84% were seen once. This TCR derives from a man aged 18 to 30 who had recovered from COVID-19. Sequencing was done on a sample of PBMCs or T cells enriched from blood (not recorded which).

The CDR3 DNA reads as TGTGCCAGCAATCGGGGGACAGGTGATAATAGCAATCAGCCCCAGCATTTT. Translation: CASNRGTGDNSNQPQHF. The J gene is TRBJ1-5, the V gene TRBV2; 8 bases are a match to TRBD1. CDR3 length: 17 residues. After removal of 7 bases from V and 0 bases from J, the junction contained 11 bases not matched to a gene. Germline V gene lookup returns CDR1 SNHLY and CDR2 FYNNEI. Together with reference TRBV2 and TRBJ1-5, the CDR3 gives the full variable domain: EPEVTQTPSHQVTQMGQEVILRCVPISNHLYFYWYRQILGQKVEFLVSFYNNEISEKSEIFDDQFSVERPDGSNFTLKIRSTKLEDSAMYFCASNRGTGDNSNQPQHFGDGTRLSIL.